A single sample gave rise to the 9 T cell receptor beta chains below, sequenced in a study of cytomegalovirus exposure and HLA in healthy donors. The PCR used 60 Vbeta and 13 Jbeta primers. TCRdb keeps only in-frame clones here, not all; method: immunoSEQ multiplex PCR. Of around 180,000 clones listed, about 80% were seen once; the top ten hold under 2.5%. Sequencing was performed on PBMCs. All receptors come from a man aged 55 to 70 in good health and CMV-seronegative.

The genes are TRBV27 and TRBJ2-7, with 9 bases lining up with TRBD1. V trimming: 2 bases; J trimming: 3 bases; junction bases outside the gene matches: 2. CDR1 and CDR2 from the germline V gene are MNHEY and SMNVEV (reference sequence). The CDR3 has 14 amino acids. The CDR3 spells CASSLGDRVYEQYF. The DNA for the CDR3 is TGTGCCAGCAGTTTAGGGGACAGGGTCTACGAGCAGTACTTC.

The rearrangement links TRBV5-4 to TRBJ2-5, with D maybe TRBD1 (5 bases). V was shortened by 0 bases and J by 0 bases, with 15 bases between the two germline ends. Germline values: CDR1 SGHNT, CDR2 YYREEE (reference sequence). The CDR3 is 17 amino acids. This CDR3 is CASSLEGALNYQETQYF. The CDR3 coding sequence is TGTGCCAGCAGCTTGGAAGGGGCGCTGAACTACCAAGAGACCCAGTACTTC.

The V call is TRBV30, the J call TRBJ1-2, with D possibly matching TRBD1 (6 bases). V shed 0 bases and J shed 4 bases, with 12 bases lying between them. The CDR3 totals 14 residues. CDR1 is GTSNPN, CDR2 SVGIG, per germline (reference sequence). In DNA, the CDR3 is TGTGCCTGGAGTGTAGGGGGGGGGCTCTATGGCTACACCTTC. Amino acid sequence: CAWSVGGGLYGYTF.

The chain recombines TRBV9 with TRBJ2-5; D might be TRBD2 (5 bases). The DNA matches TRBJ2-7 better at its end, which makes the J call doubtful. CDR3 length: 15 residues. CDR1 and CDR2 (germline): SGDLS, YYNGEE. CDR3 sequence (DNA): TGTGCCAGCAGCGGAGGGAGTTCCGTTACCTACGAGCAGTACTTC. As protein: CASSGGSSVTYEQYF.

The rearrangement links TRBV11-1 to TRBJ2-5; D is possibly TRBD1 (6 bases). Trimming took off 5 bases at V and 0 bases at J, with 7 bases between the two ends. Germline lookup yields CDR1 SGHAT and CDR2 FQDESV (reference sequence). The CDR3 runs 13 residues. The CDR3 DNA is TGTGCCAGCAGCCGGGACAACCAAGAGACCCAGTACTTC. Its translation: CASSRDNQETQYF.

This chain links TRBV7-8 with TRBJ2-2; maybe TRBD2 (5 bases). Germline V gene sequence: CDR1 SGHVS, CDR2 FQNEAQ. Between the trimmed V and J ends, which lost 4 bases and 1 base, there was a span of 25 bases. This CDR3 is built from 20 residues. Written as DNA, the CDR3 is TGTGCCAGCAGCTCACCCCTTCGAGCGGAAGAGGCAGGGAACACCGGGGAGCTGTTTTTT. It is translated as CASSSPLRAEEAGNTGELFF.

Remarks on this clone: The same CDR3 can be traced to other DNA sequences in this sample. The chain carries TRBV5-1 and TRBJ1-1, with D hard to call. V dropped 5 bases and J dropped 5 bases, with 19 bases sitting between them. CDR1 SGHRS and CDR2 YFSETQ come from the germline V gene. The CDR3 sequence is 15 residues long. The CDR3 is CASRPSGGRETEAFF. The CDR3 DNA follows: TGCGCCAGCAGGCCCTCTGGAGGGCGGGAAACTGAAGCTTTCTTT.

The J gene is TRBJ1-2, the V gene TRBV6-6, with TRBD1 matching over 10 bases. Germline V lookup: CDR1 MNHNY, CDR2 SVGAGI (reference sequence). The length of the CDR3 is 14 residues. J was trimmed by 5 bases and V by 4 bases; bases with no gene match: 4. CDR3 nucleotide sequence: TGTGCCAGCAGTTCCGACAGGGGGCGATATGGCTACACCTTC. It specifies CASSSDRGRYGYTF.

V usage is TRBV6-5 and J usage is TRBJ2-7, with 9 positions matching TRBD1. V shed 3 bases and J 6 bases; nucleotides not matched to a gene: 12. The germline gives CDR1 MNHEY, CDR2 SVGAGI. The CDR3 is 16 residues long. CDR3 in DNA: TGTGCCAGCAGTTATCATATCGGACAGGGGTTTAGCGAGCAGTACTTC. Amino acid sequence: CASSYHIGQGFSEQYF.